A selection of T cell receptor beta chains follows, all from one sample in a study of PD-1 blockade in mismatch repair-deficient tumors. The table came from immunoSEQ multiplex PCR; TCRdb's copy has only in-frame clones and leaves some out. The sample shows approximately 130,000 clones, more than 85% of them seen only once. This specimen was peripheral blood, taken 44 weeks after starting pembrolizumab. All receptors come from an adult with mismatch repair-deficient cancer. CDR3s include the opening cysteine and the closing phenylalanine or tryptophan. A D gene is named only where the DNA matches it firmly. Some rows mark clone size as missing; the rest say once, few, many or name a class of expanded clone.

NA,NA,TRBJ1-1,TRBV30,TGTGCCTGGAGTGTTGCGGTACCGAACACTGAAGCTTTCTTT,CAWSVAVPNTEAFF
NA,NA,TRBJ1-5,TRBV9,TGTGCCAGCGCGCGGGGGATCAATCAGCCCCAGCATTTT,CASARGINQPQHF
NA,NA,TRBJ2-2,TRBV27,TGTGCCAGCAGTTTAGCGACCGGCGGCACCGGGGAGCTGTTTTTT,CASSLATGGTGELFF
NA,NA,TRBJ1-3,TRBV27,TGTGCCAGCAGTCCAGGGACCGGGGTCTCTGGAAACACCATATATTTT,CASSPGTGVSGNTIYF
NA,TRBD1,TRBJ2-7,TRBV7-3,TGTGCCAGCAGCCTCGGGACAGGGGGCAACGAGCAGTACTTC,CASSLGTGGNEQYF
NA,TRBD1,TRBJ2-2,TRBV5-8,TGTGCCAGCAGCTTAAGCCGGACAGGGAACACCGGGGAGCTGTTTTTT,CASSLSRTGNTGELFF
NA,TRBD1,TRBJ2-2,TRBV6-5,TGTGCCAGCAGTTACCCCGGGACAGGGGGCACCGGGGAGCTGTTTTTT,CASSYPGTGGTGELFF
NA,TRBD1,TRBJ1-2,TRBV5-1,TGCGCCAGCAGCCGGGACAGTCTGGAACACCCTGGCTACACCTTC,CASSRDSLEHPGYTF
NA,NA,TRBJ1-1,TRBV19,TGTGCCAGTAGTATCGGGACGAGTGGAGGTATGAACACTGAAGCTTTCTTT,CASSIGTSGGMNTEAFF
NA,NA,TRBJ2-2,TRBV10-2,TGCGCCAGCAGGGGTCCGGGGATAAACACCGGGGAGCTGTTTTTT,CASRGPGINTGELFF
NA,TRBD1,TRBJ1-4,TRBV2,TGTGCCAGCAGGCAACGGACAGGGGACGAAAAACTGTTTTTT,CASRQRTGDEKLFF
once,NA,TRBJ2-2,TRBV7-9,TGTGCCAGCAGCCCACGGTTCCAGGATCGGAACACCGGGGAGCTGTTTTTT,CASSPRFQDRNTGELFF
NA,NA,TRBJ2-4,TRBV28,TGTGCCAGCAGTTCCCCACAGGTCGCCAAAAACATTCAGTACTTC,CASSSPQVAKNIQYF
NA,NA,TRBJ2-1,TRBV11-3,TGTGCCAGCAGCCGAGGCTATGAGCAGTTCTTC,CASSRGYEQFF
NA,TRBD2,TRBJ2-2,TRBV5-1,TGCGCCAGCAGCCCGGGACTAGCCGACACCGGGGAGCTGTTTTTT,CASSPGLADTGELFF
once,TRBD1,TRBJ2-2,TRBV6-1,TGTGCCAGCAGTGATACGGACAGGTCGCTCCGAAACACCGGGGAGCTGTTTTTT,CASSDTDRSLRNTGELFF
NA,NA,TRBJ2-2,TRBV10-2,TGCGCCAGCAGCGTGGGAACGGTCACCGGGGAGCTGTTTTTT,CASSVGTVTGELFF
NA,NA,TRBJ2-5,TRBV27,TGTGCCAGCAGTTCCCAGGGAGGGGGAGAGACCCAGTACTTC,CASSSQGGGETQYF
NA,NA,TRBJ2-1,TRBV4-2,TGTGCCAGCAGCCAAGGGAGGACGGGAGCGACCTACAATGAGCAGTTCTTC,CASSQGRTGATYNEQFF
NA,NA,TRBJ2-3,TRBV5-1,TGCGCCTCTAGTCCAACGCCACGAGGGGATACGCAGTATTTT,CASSPTPRGDTQYF
NA,NA,TRBJ2-1,TRBV4-1,TGCGCCAGCAGCCCGAGCCCAATAGAACTAAACAATGAGCAGTTCTTC,CASSPSPIELNNEQFF
many,NA,TRBJ2-3,TRBV28,TGTGCCAGCAGTGTTTCGGCCGACAGCTCCCCAGATACGCAGTATTTT,CASSVSADSSPDTQYF
NA,NA,TRBJ1-2,TRBV10-3,TGTGCCATCAGTGAGTCGAAAATGGATAGGGACTATGGCTACACCTTC,CAISESKMDRDYGYTF
NA,NA,TRBJ1-5,TRBV28,TGTGCCAGCGGGGCGAGGGACTTTAGCAATCAGCCCCAGCATTTT,CASGARDFSNQPQHF
NA,TRBD1,TRBJ2-5,TRBV18,TGTGCCAGCTCACCATACGGGACAGAAGAGACCCAGTACTTC,CASSPYGTEETQYF
NA,TRBD1,TRBJ2-7,TRBV5-6,TGTGCCAGCAGCGGGGTGGGACAGGGGGCCTACGAGCAGTACTTC,CASSGVGQGAYEQYF
NA,NA,TRBJ1-1,TRBV10-3,TGTGCCATCAGTGAGTCCCCGGGACAAACCAACACTGAAGCTTTCTTT,CAISESPGQTNTEAFF
NA,TRBD2,TRBJ2-4,TRBV7-2,TGTGCCAGCAGCCTGACCCCGGGAGGCAAAAACATTCAGTACTTC,CASSLTPGGKNIQYF
NA,TRBD1,TRBJ1-2,TRBV4-1,TGCGCCAGCAGCCCACATAGGACAGGGTTCTATGGCTACACCTTC,CASSPHRTGFYGYTF
NA,NA,TRBJ1-5,TRBV19,TGTGCCAGTACTACCTATATGAGCAATCAGCCCCAGCATTTT,CASTTYMSNQPQHF
NA,TRBD1,TRBJ2-6,TRBV4-1,TGCGCCAGCAGCCAACGACAGGGGTTGGCTGGGGCCAACGTCCTGACTTTC,CASSQRQGLAGANVLTF
once,NA,TRBJ1-3,TRBV5-1,TGCGCCAGCAGCTTGGAAGCAGTCTCTGGAAACACCATATATTTT,CASSLEAVSGNTIYF
NA,TRBD1,TRBJ2-3,TRBV5-3,TGTGCCAGAAGCTTGGGGGGACAGGGAACAGATACGCAGTATTTT,CARSLGGQGTDTQYF
NA,NA,TRBJ1-1,TRBV5-1,TGCGCCAGCAGCTTGGTGCCAGAGAACACTGAAGCTTTCTTT,CASSLVPENTEAFF
few,TRBD2,TRBJ2-1,TRBV4-1,TGCGCCAGCAGCCAAGAAGTAGCGGGAGTTTACAATGAGCAGTTCTTC,CASSQEVAGVYNEQFF
NA,TRBD2,TRBJ2-3,TRBV29-1,TGCAGCGTTACCCGGACTAGCGGGCATAGCACAGATACGCAGTATTTT,CSVTRTSGHSTDTQYF
NA,TRBD1,TRBJ2-2,TRBV6-1,TGTGCCAGCAGTGGAACAGGGGTAGCCGGGGAGCTGTTTTTT,CASSGTGVAGELFF
once,NA,TRBJ1-4,TRBV25-1,TGTGCCAGCAGTGAACCTAAGGCTGATAATGAAAAACTGTTTTTT,CASSEPKADNEKLFF
NA,TRBD2,TRBJ2-2,TRBV30,TGTGCCTGGAGTGTTATTCGCGGCGGGGGTGGCACCGGGGAGCTGTTTTTT,CAWSVIRGGGGTGELFF
NA,NA,TRBJ2-5,TRBV4-1,TGCGCCAGCAGCCAAGCCAGTCACCAAGAGACCCAGTACTTC,CASSQASHQETQYF
NA,NA,TRBJ2-2,TRBV6-4,TGTGCCAGCAGTGCAGGGAACACCGGGGAGCTGTTTTTT,CASSAGNTGELFF
NA,NA,TRBJ2-5,TRBV4-3,TGCGCCAGCAGTCAGAGGGGGGAGACCCAGTACTTC,CASSQRGETQYF
NA,TRBD1,TRBJ2-5,TRBV4-1,TGCGCCAGCAGCCAGCTACTTACAGGGGGCGAGACCCAGTACTTC,CASSQLLTGGETQYF
NA,NA,TRBJ2-1,TRBV4-3,TGCGCCAGCAGCCAAGAAGGGAGAATCCATGAGCAGTTCTTC,CASSQEGRIHEQFF
NA,TRBD1,TRBJ2-5,TRBV11-3,TGTGCCAGCAGCCGTCGGACAGGGGCGGGAGAGACCCAGTACTTC,CASSRRTGAGETQYF
NA,NA,TRBJ2-7,TRBV19,TGTGCCAGTAGTGCTGGACTAAGGGACTACGAGCAGTACTTC,CASSAGLRDYEQYF
once,TRBD2,TRBJ2-1,TRBV10-3,TGTGCCATCAGCCCTAGCGGGAGGGCCGGTAATGAGCAGTTCTTC,CAISPSGRAGNEQFF
NA,TRBD1,TRBJ2-7,TRBV5-1,TGCGCCAGCAGCCTGGCAGGGGGCGCCTACGAGCAGTACTTC,CASSLAGGAYEQYF
NA,NA,TRBJ2-3,TRBV9,TGTGCCAGCAGCCCATGGGGGGCTAACACAGATACGCAGTATTTT,CASSPWGANTDTQYF
NA,NA,TRBJ2-7,TRBV10-3,TGTGCCATCAGTGAGTCTATGGGGACCTACGAGCAGTACTTC,CAISESMGTYEQYF
NA,NA,TRBJ2-3,TRBV7-9,TGTGCCAGCAGCCCTCCACTGGGAGATACGCAGTATTTT,CASSPPLGDTQYF
NA,NA,TRBJ1-1,TRBV30,TGTGCCTGGAGTATGTGGGCCTCCATGAACACTGAAGCTTTCTTT,CAWSMWASMNTEAFF
few,NA,TRBJ2-7,TRBV15,TGTGCCACCAACCAGGTGCTGTACTTC,CATNQVLYF
NA,NA,TRBJ1-2,TRBV28,TGTGCCAGCAGTTTGCTCTGGTGGAGCTATGGCTACACCTTC,CASSLLWWSYGYTF